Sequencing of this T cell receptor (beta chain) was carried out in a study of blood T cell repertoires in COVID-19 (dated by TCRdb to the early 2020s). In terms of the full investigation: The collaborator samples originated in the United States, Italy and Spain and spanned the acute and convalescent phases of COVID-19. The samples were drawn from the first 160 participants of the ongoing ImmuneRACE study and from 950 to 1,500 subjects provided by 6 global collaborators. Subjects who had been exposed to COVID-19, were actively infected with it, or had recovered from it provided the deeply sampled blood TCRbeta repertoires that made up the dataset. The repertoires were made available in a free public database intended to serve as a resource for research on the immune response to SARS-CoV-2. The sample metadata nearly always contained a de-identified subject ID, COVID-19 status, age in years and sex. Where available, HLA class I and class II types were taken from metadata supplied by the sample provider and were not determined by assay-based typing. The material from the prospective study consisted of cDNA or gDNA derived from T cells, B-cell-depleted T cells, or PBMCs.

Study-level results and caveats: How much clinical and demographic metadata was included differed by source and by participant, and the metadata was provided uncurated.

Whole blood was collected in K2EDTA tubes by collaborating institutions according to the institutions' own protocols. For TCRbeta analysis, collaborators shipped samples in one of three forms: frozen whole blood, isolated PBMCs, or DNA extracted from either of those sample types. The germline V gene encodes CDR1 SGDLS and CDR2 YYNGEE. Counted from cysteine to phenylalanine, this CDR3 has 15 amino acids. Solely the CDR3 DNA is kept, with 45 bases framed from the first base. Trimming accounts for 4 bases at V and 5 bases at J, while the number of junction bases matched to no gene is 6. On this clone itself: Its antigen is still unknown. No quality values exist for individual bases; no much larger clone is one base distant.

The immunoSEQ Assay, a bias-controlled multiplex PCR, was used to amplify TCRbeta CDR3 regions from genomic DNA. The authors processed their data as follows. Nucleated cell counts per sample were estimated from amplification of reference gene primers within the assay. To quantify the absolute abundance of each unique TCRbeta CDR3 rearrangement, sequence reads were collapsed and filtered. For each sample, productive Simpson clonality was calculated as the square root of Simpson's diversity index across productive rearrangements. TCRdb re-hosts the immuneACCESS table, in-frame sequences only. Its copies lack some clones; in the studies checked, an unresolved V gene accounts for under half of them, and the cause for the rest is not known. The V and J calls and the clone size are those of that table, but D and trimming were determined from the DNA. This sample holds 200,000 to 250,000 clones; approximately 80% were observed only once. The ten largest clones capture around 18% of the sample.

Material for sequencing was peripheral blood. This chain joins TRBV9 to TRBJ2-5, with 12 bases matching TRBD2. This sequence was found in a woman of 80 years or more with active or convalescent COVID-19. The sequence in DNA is TGTGCCAGCAGCCCCAGGACTAGCGGGATCGAGACCCAGTACTTC. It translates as CASSPRTSGIETQYF.